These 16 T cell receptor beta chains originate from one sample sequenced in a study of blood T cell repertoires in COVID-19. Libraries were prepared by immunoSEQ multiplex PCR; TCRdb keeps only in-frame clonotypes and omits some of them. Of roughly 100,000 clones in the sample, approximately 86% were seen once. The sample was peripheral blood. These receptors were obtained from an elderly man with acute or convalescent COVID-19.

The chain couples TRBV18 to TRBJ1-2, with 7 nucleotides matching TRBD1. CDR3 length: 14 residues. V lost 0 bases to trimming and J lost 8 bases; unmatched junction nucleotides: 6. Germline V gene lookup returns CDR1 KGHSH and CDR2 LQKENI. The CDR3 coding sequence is TGTGCCAGCTCACCACCCACAGGGGTGGACGGCTACACCTTC. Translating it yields CASSPPTGVDGYTF.

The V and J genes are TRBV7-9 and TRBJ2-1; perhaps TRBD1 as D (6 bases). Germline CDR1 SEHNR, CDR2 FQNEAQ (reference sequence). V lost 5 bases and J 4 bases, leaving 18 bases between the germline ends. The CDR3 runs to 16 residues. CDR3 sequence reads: CASSPDLTGLYNEQFF. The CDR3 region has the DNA TGTGCCAGCAGCCCTGACCTGACAGGTTTATACAATGAGCAGTTCTTC.

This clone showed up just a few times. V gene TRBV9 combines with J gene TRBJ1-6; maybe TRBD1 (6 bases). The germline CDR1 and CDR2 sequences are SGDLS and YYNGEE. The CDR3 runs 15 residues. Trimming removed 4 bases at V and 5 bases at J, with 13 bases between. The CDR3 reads CASSSQRDNNSPLHF. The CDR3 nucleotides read TGTGCCAGCAGCTCTCAGAGGGACAATAATTCACCCCTCCACTTT.

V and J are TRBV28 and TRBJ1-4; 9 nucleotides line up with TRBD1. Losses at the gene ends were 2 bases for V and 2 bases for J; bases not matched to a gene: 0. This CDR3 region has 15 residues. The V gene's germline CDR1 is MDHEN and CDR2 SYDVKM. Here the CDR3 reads CASSLGTGTNEKLFF. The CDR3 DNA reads TGTGCCAGCAGTTTAGGGACAGGGACTAATGAAAAACTGTTTTTT.

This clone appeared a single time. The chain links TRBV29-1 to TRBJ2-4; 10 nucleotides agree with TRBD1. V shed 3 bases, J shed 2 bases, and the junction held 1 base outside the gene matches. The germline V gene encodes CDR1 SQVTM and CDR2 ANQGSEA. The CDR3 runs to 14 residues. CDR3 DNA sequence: TGCAGCGTTGAGGGACAGGGGTCCAAAAACATTCAGTACTTC. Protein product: CSVEGQGSKNIQYF.

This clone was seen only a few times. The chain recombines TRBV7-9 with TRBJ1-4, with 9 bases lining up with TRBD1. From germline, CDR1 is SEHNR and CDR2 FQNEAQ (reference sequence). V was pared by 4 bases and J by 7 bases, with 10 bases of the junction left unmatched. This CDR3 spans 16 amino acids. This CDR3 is CASSSGQGFSSEKLFF. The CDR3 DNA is TGTGCCAGCAGCTCCGGACAGGGGTTTTCAAGTGAAAAACTGTTTTTT.

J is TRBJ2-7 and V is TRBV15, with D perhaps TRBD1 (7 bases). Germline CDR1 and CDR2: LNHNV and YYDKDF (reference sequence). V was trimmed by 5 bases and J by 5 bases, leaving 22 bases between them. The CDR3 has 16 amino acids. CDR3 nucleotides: TGTGCCACCAGCGGTAATGGAGGGGGCCCCTCGGACGAGCAGTACTTC. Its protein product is CATSGNGGGPSDEQYF.

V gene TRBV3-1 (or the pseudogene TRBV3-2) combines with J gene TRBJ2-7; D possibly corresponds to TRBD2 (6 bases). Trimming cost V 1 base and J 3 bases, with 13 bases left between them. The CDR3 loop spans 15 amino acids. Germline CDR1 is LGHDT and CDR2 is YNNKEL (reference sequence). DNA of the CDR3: TGTGCCAGCAGCCAAGGACTTAACGGGGGCTACGAGCAGTACTTC. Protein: CASSQGLNGGYEQYF.

The CDR3 DNA sequence: TGTGCCAGCAGCCGGGACACCGAAGCTTATGGCTACACCTTC. Translated, it gives CASSRDTEAYGYTF. The chain recombines TRBV5-4 with TRBJ1-2, with D possibly being TRBD1 (6 bases). The V gene's germline CDR1 is SGHNT and CDR2 YYREEE (reference sequence). The CDR3 extends over 14 amino acids. V was cut by 4 bases and J by 5 bases, with 15 bases left in between.

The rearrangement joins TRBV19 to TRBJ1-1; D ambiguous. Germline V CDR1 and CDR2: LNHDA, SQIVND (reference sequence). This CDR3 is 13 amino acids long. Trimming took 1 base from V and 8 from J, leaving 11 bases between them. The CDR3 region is CASSIVYGEEAFF. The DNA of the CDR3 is TGTGCCAGTAGTATAGTGTACGGGGAAGAAGCTTTCTTT.

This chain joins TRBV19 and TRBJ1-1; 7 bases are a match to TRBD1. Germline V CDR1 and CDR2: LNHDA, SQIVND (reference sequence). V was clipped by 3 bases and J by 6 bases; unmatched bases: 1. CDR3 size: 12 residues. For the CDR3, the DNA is TGTGCCAGTAGTATTGGGACAGCTGAAGCTTTCTTT. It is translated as CASSIGTAEAFF.

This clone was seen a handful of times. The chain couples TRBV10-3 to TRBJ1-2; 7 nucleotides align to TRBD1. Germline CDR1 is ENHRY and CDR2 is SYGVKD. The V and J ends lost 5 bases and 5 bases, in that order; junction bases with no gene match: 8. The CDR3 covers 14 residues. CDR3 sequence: CAISTPGQLYGYTF. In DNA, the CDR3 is TGTGCCATCAGTACCCCGGGACAGTTATATGGCTACACCTTC.

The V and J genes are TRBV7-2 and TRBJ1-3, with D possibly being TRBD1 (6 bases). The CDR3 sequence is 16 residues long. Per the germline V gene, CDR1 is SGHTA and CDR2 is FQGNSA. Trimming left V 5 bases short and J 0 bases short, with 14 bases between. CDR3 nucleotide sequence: TGTGCCAGCAGCATCCATGCGGGGGCCTCTGGAAACACCATATATTTT. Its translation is CASSIHAGASGNTIYF. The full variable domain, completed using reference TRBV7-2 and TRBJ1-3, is GAGVSQSPSNKVTEKGKDVELRCDPISGHTALYWYRQSLGQGLEFLIYFQGNSAPDKSGLPSDRFSAERTGGSVSTLTIQRTQQEDSAVYLCASSIHAGASGNTIYFGEGSWLTVV.

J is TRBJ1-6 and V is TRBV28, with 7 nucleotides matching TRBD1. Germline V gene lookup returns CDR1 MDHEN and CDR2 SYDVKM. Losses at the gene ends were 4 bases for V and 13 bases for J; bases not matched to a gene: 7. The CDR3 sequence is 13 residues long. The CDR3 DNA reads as TGTGCCAGCAGTTCGACAGGGATCGGGCCCCTCCACTTT. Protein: CASSSTGIGPLHF.

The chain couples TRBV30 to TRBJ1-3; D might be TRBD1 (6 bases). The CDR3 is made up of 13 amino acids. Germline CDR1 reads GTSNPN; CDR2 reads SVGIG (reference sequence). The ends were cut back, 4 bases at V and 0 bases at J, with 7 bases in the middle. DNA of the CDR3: TGTGCCTGGAACAGGGCCTCTGGAAACACCATATATTTT. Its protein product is CAWNRASGNTIYF.

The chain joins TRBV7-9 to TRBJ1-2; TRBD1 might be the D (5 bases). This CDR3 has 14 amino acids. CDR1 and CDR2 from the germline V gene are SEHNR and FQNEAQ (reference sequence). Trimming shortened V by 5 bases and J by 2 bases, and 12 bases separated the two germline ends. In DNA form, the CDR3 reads TGTGCCAGCAGCCCCCAGGGAGGCAACTATGGCTACACCTTC. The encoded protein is CASSPQGGNYGYTF.